The 15 T cell receptor beta chains presented below share a single source sample, sequenced in a study of a mutant IDH1 vaccine in newly diagnosed glioma. No antigen has been assigned to these receptors. Repertoires were generated with immunoSEQ multiplex PCR, while TCRdb's copy carries only in-frame clones and drops some. The data hold under 150,000 clones, with about four fifths observed a single time. Stated time point: week 11, during vaccination. A single vaccine dose contained 300 ug of mutant IDH1 20-mer peptide, and topical imiquimod was used with it. The specimen was PBMCs, collected from a glioma patient whose treatment included an IDH1 peptide vaccine. These TCRs come from a man aged 35 to 55 with glioma.

The rearrangement uses TRBV27 and TRBJ2-7; 8 nucleotides match TRBD2. Germline CDR1 is MNHEY and CDR2 is SMNVEV (reference sequence). J was trimmed by 3 bases and V by 2 bases; bases with no gene match: 12. The CDR3 is 17 amino acids. CDR3: CASSLRSIGGANYEQYF. In DNA form, the CDR3 reads TGTGCCAGCAGTTTACGATCAATCGGGGGGGCCAACTACGAGCAGTACTTC.

This clone was seen only once. The rearrangement uses TRBV11-2 and TRBJ2-5; 8 nucleotides align to TRBD1. Trimming removed 5 bases from V and 1 base from J; junction bases left unmatched: 6. There are 15 residues in the CDR3. Germline CDR1 is SGHAT and CDR2 is FQNNGV. This CDR3 is CASSRITGGQETQYF. The CDR3 DNA is TGTGCCAGCAGCCGGATCACAGGGGGCCAAGAGACCCAGTACTTC.

J is TRBJ1-2 and V is TRBV6-5, with a weak D call TRBD1 (5 bases). The CDR3 consists of 15 residues. Trimming shortened V by 6 bases and J by 3 bases, and 17 bases separated the two germline ends. CDR1 and CDR2 from the germline V gene are MNHEY and SVGAGI. CDR3 sequence (DNA): TGTGCCAGCAGAACCGGGACCGGGGGTGACTATGGCTACACCTTC. Its protein is CASRTGTGGDYGYTF.

The J gene is TRBJ2-3, the V gene TRBV7-3; no clear D gene. The CDR3 length is 13 residues. V was pared by 3 bases and J by 4 bases, with 8 bases between. Germline V gene sequence: CDR1 SGHTA, CDR2 FQGTGA. The CDR3 reads CASSFSTPDTQYF. CDR3 bases: TGTGCCAGCAGCTTCTCCACTCCAGATACGCAGTATTTT.

This clone was counted a few times. The V and J genes are TRBV19 and TRBJ1-1, with TRBD1 matching over 10 bases. Germline V CDR1 and CDR2: LNHDA, SQIVND (reference sequence). V lost 3 bases and J lost 5; bases outside the gene matches: 6. CDR3 length: 15 amino acids. The CDR3 loop is CASSMGGQGRTEAFF. DNA for the CDR3: TGTGCCAGTAGTATGGGGGGACAGGGGAGGACTGAAGCTTTCTTT.

The table lists this clone with a count of one. The chain has TRBV5-8 and TRBJ2-5; possibly TRBD1 for D (5 bases). Trimming took off 2 bases at V and 7 bases at J, with 15 bases between the two ends. There are 14 residues in the CDR3. Germline V gives CDR1 SGHTS, CDR2 YDEGEE. CDR3 sequence (DNA): TGTGCCAGCAGCTTCCTCCAGGGTAAAGCGACCCAGTACTTC. Amino acid sequence: CASSFLQGKATQYF.

The chain couples TRBV10-3 to TRBJ2-5; D may be TRBD1 (6 bases). V was clipped by 3 bases and J by 5 bases, with 16 bases between them. This CDR3 region has 15 residues. From germline, CDR1 is ENHRY and CDR2 SYGVKD. The CDR3 nucleotides are TGTGCCATCAGTGATAGTCAGGGGATAGATGAGACCCAGTACTTC. Amino acids: CAISDSQGIDETQYF.

This clone was seen a handful of times. The V call is TRBV5-6, the J call TRBJ1-1; D remains unclear. The CDR3 runs 13 residues. CDR1 is SGHDT, CDR2 YYEEEE, per germline. V lost 1 base and J lost 1, with 5 bases in between. CDR3 residues: CASSLPANTEAFF. For the CDR3, the DNA is TGTGCCAGCAGCTTGCCAGCGAACACTGAAGCTTTCTTT.

This chain connects TRBV7-9 to TRBJ1-2, with D hard to call. CDR1 SEHNR and CDR2 FQNEAQ come from the germline V gene (reference sequence). CDR3 length equals 13 residues. Trimming cost V 4 bases and J 4 bases, with 10 bases left between them. CDR3 DNA sequence: TGTGCCAGCAGCTCCGGACGAATCTATGGCTACACCTTC. It yields the protein CASSSGRIYGYTF.

Only a few counts were recorded for this clone. The chain combines TRBV10-1 with TRBJ1-1; no clear D. Germline-derived CDR1 and CDR2 are WNHNN and SYGVQD (reference sequence). Trimming pared 0 bases from V and 1 base from J, leaving 12 bases between. The CDR3 extends over 16 amino acids. CDR3 nucleotide sequence: TGCGCCAGCAGTGAGTCTGAGATTGCCGAGAACACTGAAGCTTTCTTT. Protein: CASSESEIAENTEAFF.

This sequence joins TRBV9 and TRBJ2-2; D is possibly TRBD1 (6 bases). CDR1 is SGDLS, CDR2 YYNGEE, per germline. The CDR3 has 16 residues. Trimming took off 4 bases at V and 4 bases at J, with 17 bases between the two ends. CDR3 nucleotides: TGTGCCAGCAGCCGCCGGGGACATCTGGGCACCGGGGAGCTGTTTTTT. It codes for CASSRRGHLGTGELFF.

This rearrangement joins TRBV19 to TRBJ2-1; D assignment may be TRBD1 or TRBD2 (5 bases each). This CDR3 is built from 15 residues. The V gene's germline CDR1 is LNHDA and CDR2 SQIVND (reference sequence). The germline V and J ends were trimmed by 3 bases and 0 bases, with 9 bases remaining between them. DNA of the CDR3: TGTGCCAGTAGTATCGGGGCAGGCTCCTACAATGAGCAGTTCTTC. As protein: CASSIGAGSYNEQFF. The full variable domain, with the rest looked up from reference TRBV19 and TRBJ2-1, is DGGITQSPKYLFRKEGQNVTLSCEQNLNHDAMYWYRQDPGQGLRLIYYSQIVNDFQKGDIAEGYSVSREKKESFPLTVTSAQKNPTAFYLCASSIGAGSYNEQFFGPGTRLTVL.

The CDR3 nucleotides are TGTGCCAGCTCACCTTTCGACGACACTGAAGCTTTCTTT. It translates to CASSPFDDTEAFF. J is TRBJ1-1 and V is TRBV18; D not resolved. Trimming removed 3 bases at V and 3 bases at J, with 8 bases between. CDR3 size: 13 residues. Germline values: CDR1 KGHSH, CDR2 LQKENI.

The rearrangement joins TRBV29-1 to TRBJ2-2; no clear D gene. V was trimmed by 4 bases and J by 4 bases, leaving 10 bases between them. Germline CDR1 SQVTM, CDR2 ANQGSEA. This CDR3 is 13 amino acids long. The CDR3 is CSVAAIGTGELFF. The CDR3 coding sequence is TGCAGCGTTGCTGCGATTGGCACCGGGGAGCTGTTTTTT.

This chain connects TRBV19 to TRBJ1-1; D gene ambiguous. V gave up 3 bases and J gave up 5 bases, with 16 bases separating them. The germline V gene has CDR1 LNHDA and CDR2 SQIVND (reference sequence). CDR3 length equals 15 residues. The CDR3 sequence is CASSMVGSWGTEAFF. The DNA of the CDR3 is TGTGCCAGTAGTATGGTGGGGTCCTGGGGTACTGAAGCTTTCTTT.